The 18 T cell receptor beta chains listed next were all sequenced from one sample in a study of CD8 T cells in Susac syndrome. Random hexamers were used to reverse transcribe about 0.5 to 1 ug of RNA. TCRdb re-called the immunoSEQ multiplex PCR reads with MiXCR, one entry per CDR3 protein. This repertoire shows over 100,000 distinct CDR3 sequences, less than 97% found once; its top ten account for 0.09% to 0.1%. The sample was CD4+ T cells from PBMCs. The receptors stem from a human donor in good health.

The rearrangement links TRBV4-3 to TRBJ1-2; D is ambiguous. The germline V gene encodes CDR1 LGHNA and CDR2 YSLEER. This CDR3 spans 14 amino acids. The V end lost 5 bases, the J end lost 4 bases, and 14 bases lay between the germline ends. In nucleotides, the CDR3 is TGCGCCAGCAGCATCTCGAGGAGCGGCTATGGCTACACCTTC. Translating it yields CASSISRSGYGYTF.

CDR3 loop: CSARPPRNTGELFF. DNA for the CDR3: TGCAGTGCTCGTCCCCCTAGGAACACCGGGGAGCTGTTTTTT. V is TRBV20-1 and J is TRBJ2-2, with D unresolved. Germline V gene data show CDR1 as DFQATT and CDR2 as SNEGSKA (reference sequence). The V gene lost 5 bases and the J gene lost 1 base, with 11 bases spanning the gap. The CDR3 extends over 14 amino acids.

This chain uses TRBV20-1 with TRBJ2-1, with 9 bases fitting TRBD2. CDR1 DFQATT and CDR2 SNEGSKA come from the germline V gene (reference sequence). The CDR3 has 16 residues. J gave up 0 bases and V 4 bases, and 7 bases lay outside the gene matches. The CDR3 here is CSAINSGGSSYNEQFF. The DNA for the CDR3 is TGCAGTGCTATTAATAGCGGGGGAAGCTCCTACAATGAGCAGTTCTTC.

The genes are TRBV6-1 and TRBJ2-3, with 14 bases fitting TRBD2. Trimming at V came to 4 bases and at J to 3 bases, leaving 6 bases not matched to a gene. Germline V gene lookup returns CDR1 MNHNS and CDR2 SASEGT. The CDR3 runs to 17 residues. The CDR3 region is CASSAHRTSGGTDTQYF. CDR3 in DNA: TGTGCCAGCAGTGCCCACAGGACTAGCGGGGGGACAGATACGCAGTATTTT.

The rearrangement joins TRBV29-1 to TRBJ1-2; possibly TRBD1 for D (5 bases). Germline CDR1 SQVTM, CDR2 ANQGSEA. The CDR3 totals 15 residues. Trimming took off 0 bases at V and 7 bases at J, with 18 bases between the two ends. The CDR3 is CSVEDPRQKRAGYTF. In DNA, the CDR3 is TGCAGCGTTGAAGATCCAAGACAGAAAAGAGCTGGCTACACCTTC.

The chain joins TRBV3-1 to TRBJ1-5; D is ambiguous. Germline lookup yields CDR1 LGHDT and CDR2 YNNKEL (reference sequence). The CDR3 sequence is 13 residues long. The V and J ends lost 3 bases and 3 bases respectively, with 6 bases between them. The CDR3 bases are TGTGCCAGCAGCCAGGAGATCAATCAGCCCCAGCATTTT. It yields the protein CASSQEINQPQHF.

This clonotype was detected once. The rearrangement uses TRBV7-2 and TRBJ1-2; the D is unclear. Germline V gives CDR1 SGHTA, CDR2 FQGNSA. The V end lost 6 bases, the J end lost 0 bases, and 14 bases lay between the germline ends. This CDR3 has 15 residues. The CDR3 bases are TGTGCCAGCAGTTCATTGATAGGAACTAACTATGGCTACACCTTC. It encodes CASSSLIGTNYGYTF.

The genes are TRBV4-1 and TRBJ2-2; possible D gene TRBD1, 5 bases. V was cut by 5 bases and J by 5 bases, with 15 bases left in between. This CDR3 contains 15 residues. Germline V lookup: CDR1 MGHRA, CDR2 YSYEKL. This chain's CDR3 is CASSIQVVVTGELFF. The CDR3 DNA sequence: TGCGCCAGCAGCATACAGGTTGTCGTGACCGGGGAGCTGTTTTTT.

The rearrangement uses TRBV30 and TRBJ1-6; D may be TRBD1 (6 bases). V shed 4 bases and J shed 8 bases, with 12 bases lying between them. This CDR3 is built from 13 residues. The germline V gene has CDR1 GTSNPN and CDR2 SVGIG (reference sequence). CDR3 nucleotide sequence: TGTGCCTGGACCCGCGAGGGGGATTCACCCCTCCACTTT. Translation: CAWTREGDSPLHF.

The gene calls are TRBV27 and TRBJ2-7; the D is unclear. Germline CDR1 reads MNHEY; CDR2 reads SMNVEV (reference sequence). The CDR3 covers 12 residues. Trimming removed 6 bases at V and 3 bases at J, with 9 bases between. The CDR3 loop is CASSHGDYEQYF. CDR3 bases: TGTGCCAGCAGCCACGGAGACTACGAGCAGTACTTC.

The rearrangement links TRBV11-2 to TRBJ2-2; D is possibly TRBD2 (6 bases). The CDR3 is made up of 16 amino acids. Germline values: CDR1 SGHAT, CDR2 FQNNGV. V was pared by 5 bases and J by 4 bases, with 17 bases between. The CDR3 spells CASSPPTSLFTGELFF. The CDR3 DNA sequence: TGTGCCAGCAGCCCCCCGACTAGTTTATTCACCGGGGAGCTGTTTTTT.

V and J are TRBV5-6 and TRBJ1-2; D is possibly TRBD1 (5 bases). This CDR3 spans 14 amino acids. Germline loops: CDR1 SGHDT, CDR2 YYEEEE. The ends were cut back, 3 bases at V and 8 bases at J, with 17 bases in the middle. As DNA, the CDR3 is TGTGCCAGCAGCTCGTTTCGTGACAGCCTAGGCTACACCTTC. Amino acid sequence: CASSSFRDSLGYTF.

The genes are TRBV29-1 and TRBJ2-3; D may match TRBD1 or TRBD2 (5 bases each). There are 15 residues in the CDR3. The germline V gene has CDR1 SQVTM and CDR2 ANQGSEA. Trimming pared 6 bases from V and 4 bases from J, leaving 20 bases between. The CDR3 is CSVAPGQISADTQYF. The DNA of the CDR3 is TGCAGCGTCGCGCCGGGGCAAATTAGTGCAGATACGCAGTATTTT.

CDR3 loop: CASSVRGLNTEAFF. The CDR3 DNA reads TGTGCCAGCAGTGTCAGGGGCCTTAACACTGAAGCTTTCTTT. The V and J genes are TRBV2 and TRBJ1-1; tentative D call: TRBD1 (6 bases). The CDR3 contains 14 residues. CDR1 is SNHLY and CDR2 is FYNNEI in the germline V gene. V dropped 4 bases and J dropped 2 bases, with 11 bases sitting between them.

The chain is built from TRBV18 and TRBJ2-7; D may be TRBD2 (6 bases). Germline V lookup: CDR1 KGHSH, CDR2 LQKENI. The CDR3 has 14 residues. The germline V and J ends were trimmed by 4 bases and 5 bases, with 15 bases remaining between them. This CDR3 reads CASSREEGSHEQYF. The CDR3 nucleotides are TGTGCCAGCTCACGGGAGGAGGGGTCCCACGAGCAGTACTTC.

Concerning this clonotype itself: The junction departs from the called germline gene at one end, perhaps through a read error. The V gene is TRBV6-2 or TRBV6-3, the J gene TRBJ2-2; 9 bases line up with TRBD2. The CDR3 is 16 amino acids. Germline CDR1 reads MNHEY; CDR2 reads SVGEGT. The CDR3 DNA reads TGTGCCAACAGTACCCCTAGCGGGATAATGGTCGGGGAGCTGTTTTTT. It yields the protein CANSTPSGIMVGELFF.

The rearrangement joins TRBV5-1 to TRBJ2-7; D gene unclear. Germline assignment: CDR1 SGHRS and CDR2 YFSETQ. The CDR3 consists of 16 residues. V was trimmed by 5 bases and J by 0 bases, leaving 18 bases between them. The CDR3, as DNA: TGCGCCAGCAGGTTGACCCCGGATGGCCCCTCCTACGAGCAGTACTTC. Its protein product is CASRLTPDGPSYEQYF. The full variable domain, its missing parts supplied by reference TRBV5-1 and TRBJ2-7, is KAGVTQTPRYLIKTRGQQVTLSCSPISGHRSVSWYQQTPGQGLQFLFEYFSETQRNKGNFPGRFSGRQFSNSRSEMNVSTLELGDSALYLCASRLTPDGPSYEQYFGPGTRLTVT.

This clonotype was recorded only once. V gene TRBV7-2 combines with J gene TRBJ2-3, with no clear D. The germline V gene encodes CDR1 SGHTA and CDR2 FQGNSA. This CDR3 has 13 amino acids. Trimming took 6 bases from V and 0 from J, leaving 7 bases between them. The CDR3 sequence: CASRHASTDTQYF. The CDR3 region has the DNA TGTGCCAGCAGACACGCTAGCACAGATACGCAGTATTTT.